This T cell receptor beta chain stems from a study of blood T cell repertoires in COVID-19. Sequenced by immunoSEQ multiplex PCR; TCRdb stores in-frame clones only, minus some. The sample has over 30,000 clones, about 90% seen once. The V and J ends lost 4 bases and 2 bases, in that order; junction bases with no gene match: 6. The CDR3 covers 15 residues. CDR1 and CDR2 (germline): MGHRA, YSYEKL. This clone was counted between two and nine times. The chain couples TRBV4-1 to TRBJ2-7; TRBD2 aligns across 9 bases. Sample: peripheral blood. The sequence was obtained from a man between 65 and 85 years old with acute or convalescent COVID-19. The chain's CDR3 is CASSPGAGGPYEQYF. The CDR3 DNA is TGCGCCAGCAGCCCTGGGGCGGGAGGGCCCTACGAGCAGTACTTC.